The 25 T cell receptor beta chains below come from one sample, sequenced in a study of regulatory T cells in long-lasting Graves disease. Time point of the sample: newly diagnosed GD, antithyroid drugs for less than 3 months. From PBMCs, RNA was extracted and then used to make the TCR library. Arm-PCR of CDR3 regions and iRepertoire HTBI primers were the basis on which TCR beta libraries were built. TCRdb recomputed calls from the multiplex PCR reads with MiXCR, one row per CDR3 protein. The sample lists approximately 440,000 distinct CDR3 sequences; about 17% were seen once. This same sample was also part of a study on T cells in Graves' hyperthyroidism and ophthalmopathy.

This specimen consisted of peripheral blood mononuclear cells (PBMCs), obtained at new diagnosis, from a patient treated with antithyroid drugs. These TCRs come from a man between 35 and 55 years old with Graves disease.

This clonotype was seen many times. J is TRBJ1-1 and V is TRBV5-6; D is ambiguous. V dropped 3 bases and J dropped 1 base, with 7 bases sitting between them. This CDR3 region has 13 residues. Per the germline V gene, CDR1 is SGHDT and CDR2 is YYEEEE. CDR3 bases: TGTGCCAGCAGCTACGGGAGGAACACTGAAGCTTTCTTT. Its protein product is CASSYGRNTEAFF.

This clonotype occurred many times. V usage is TRBV12-3 or TRBV12-4 and J usage is TRBJ2-2, with D perhaps TRBD2 (7 bases). V was pared by 0 bases and J by 2 bases, with 13 bases between. The CDR3 contains 17 residues. CDR3 protein: CASSLARGTLNTGELFF. The DNA for the CDR3 is TGTGCCAGCAGTTTAGCGCGGGGGACACTTAACACCGGGGAGCTGTTTTTT.

There are many counts of this clonotype. The CDR3 DNA reads TGTGCCAGCAGTCCCCGCTTGAGTAGCGGGAGCGGAAACACCGGGGAGCTGTTTTTT. This encodes CASSPRLSSGSGNTGELFF. V usage is TRBV27 and J usage is TRBJ2-2; 9 bases line up with TRBD2. The CDR3 consists of 19 residues. Germline V CDR1 and CDR2: MNHEY, SMNVEV (reference sequence). The V segment lost 5 bases and the J segment 2 bases; nucleotides outside the gene matches: 15.

This clonotype was seen at least ten times. This chain links TRBV28 with TRBJ2-1; 9 positions agree with TRBD2. The CDR3 is made up of 15 amino acids. CDR1 is MDHEN and CDR2 is SYDVKM in the germline V gene. Trimming cost V 2 bases and J 7 bases; bases outside gene matches: 6. CDR3 nucleotide sequence: TGTGCCAGCAGTTTAGTGCGGGAGGGCCGGAATGAGCAGTTCTTC. It yields the protein CASSLVREGRNEQFF.

This clonotype was seen ten or more times. The chain is built from TRBV7-6 and TRBJ2-2, with 8 bases aligning to TRBD1. The V gene end was trimmed by 2 bases and the J gene end by 7 bases; junction bases not matched to a gene: 6. The CDR3 consists of 15 residues. CDR1 is SGHVS, CDR2 FNYEAQ, per germline. CDR3 sequence reads: CASSLIGQGGGELFF. DNA for the CDR3: TGTGCCAGCAGCTTAATTGGACAGGGTGGCGGGGAGCTGTTTTTT.

This clonotype was counted many times. This chain uses TRBV9 with TRBJ2-3; 7 nucleotides align to TRBD1. CDR1 is SGDLS and CDR2 is YYNGEE in the germline V gene. Trimming at V came to 2 bases and at J to 4 bases, leaving 7 bases not matched to a gene. This CDR3 contains 15 residues. The CDR3 DNA follows: TGTGCCAGCAGCGTGGCAGGGGGTTGGGCAGATACGCAGTATTTT. Translation gives CASSVAGGWADTQYF.

This clonotype was observed many times. This sequence joins TRBV20-1 and TRBJ2-7; 12 bases line up with TRBD2. The CDR3 is 15 residues long. J gave up 3 bases and V 5 bases, and 8 bases lay outside the gene matches. CDR1 is DFQATT and CDR2 is SNEGSKA in the germline V gene (reference sequence). CDR3 sequence: CSAPPRLAGVYEQYF. CDR3 DNA: TGCAGTGCTCCTCCCCGACTAGCGGGAGTCTACGAGCAGTACTTC.

This clonotype was counted ten times or more. CDR3 region: CASSNGQVGYTF. DNA for the CDR3: TGTGCCAGCAGTAATGGACAGGTTGGCTACACCTTC. The chain carries TRBV12-3 or TRBV12-4 and TRBJ1-2; TRBD1 aligns across 7 bases. This CDR3 region has 12 residues. V lost 5 bases, J lost 7 bases, and 4 bases stayed unmatched.

Note on this clonotype: Given a much more abundant clone one base away, this may be a read error. The chain has TRBV27 and TRBJ2-1; D remains unclear. The V gene lost 2 bases and the J gene lost 10 bases, with 24 bases spanning the gap. CDR3 length: 17 amino acids. From germline, CDR1 is MNHEY and CDR2 SMNVEV (reference sequence). CDR3 nucleotides: TGTGCCAGCAGTTTACAAATGGTATTGGGCAGCCAAGCGGAGCAGTTCTTC. As protein: CASSLQMVLGSQAEQFF.

This clonotype was seen repeatedly, ten times or more. The rearrangement joins TRBV7-9 to TRBJ2-7; the D gene is possibly TRBD1 (5 bases). CDR3 length equals 13 residues. V lost 1 base to trimming and J lost 5 bases, with 9 bases between them. Germline CDR1 and CDR2: SEHNR and FQNEAQ (reference sequence). The CDR3, as DNA: TGTGCCAGCAGCTTAGGGGTAGGGGACGAGCAGTACTTC. It specifies CASSLGVGDEQYF.

CDR3 sequence: CASRLRDYQFF. CDR3 coding DNA: TGTGCCAGCAGGCTCCGGGACTATCAGTTCTTC. The chain recombines TRBV12-3 or TRBV12-4 with TRBJ2-1; 7 nucleotides align to TRBD2. V trimming: 6 bases; J trimming: 13 bases; junction bases outside the gene matches: 6. The CDR3 consists of 11 residues.

This clonotype was counted only a few times. A far larger clone is one nucleotide away, so this likely arose from a read error. The chain carries TRBV11-3 and TRBJ2-7; TRBD1 matches at 8 bases. Germline V gene lookup returns CDR1 SGHNT and CDR2 YENEEA. CDR3 length: 16 residues. Trimming at V came to 3 bases and at J to 2 bases, leaving 9 bases not matched to a gene. Here the CDR3 reads CASSLAPTGATYEQYF. CDR3 sequence (DNA): TGTGCCAGCAGCTTGGCCCCGACAGGGGCCACCTACGAGCAGTACTTC.

This clonotype was recorded many times. This chain uses TRBV20-1 with TRBJ2-7, with D tentatively TRBD1 (5 bases). The germline gives CDR1 DFQATT, CDR2 SNEGSKA (reference sequence). The CDR3 length is 14 residues. V was trimmed by 6 bases and J by 7 bases, leaving 22 bases between them. The CDR3 bases are TGCAGTGCAGTCAGCCCCACGCTATCAGGGGAGCAGTACTTC. This sequence encodes CSAVSPTLSGEQYF.

This clonotype was seen repeatedly, ten times or more. The J gene is TRBJ2-2, the V gene TRBV7-9, with TRBD2 as a possible D gene (6 bases). CDR3 length equals 15 residues. Germline values: CDR1 SEHNR, CDR2 FQNEAQ (reference sequence). Trimming removed 0 bases at V and 4 bases at J, with 9 bases between. The CDR3 loop is CASSLAGGSTGELFF. DNA for the CDR3: TGTGCCAGCAGCTTAGCGGGAGGAAGCACCGGGGAGCTGTTTTTT.

This clonotype was counted many times. This chain uses TRBV7-9 with TRBJ2-7; 8 bases line up with TRBD1. With 4 bases clipped from V and 5 bases from J, the junction kept 10 bases outside the gene matches. The CDR3 loop spans 15 amino acids. From germline, CDR1 is SEHNR and CDR2 FQNEAQ (reference sequence). Here the CDR3 reads CASSSLGQGLNEQYF. The CDR3 DNA follows: TGTGCCAGCAGCTCACTTGGACAGGGATTAAACGAGCAGTACTTC.

With regard to this clonotype: A much larger clone is a single base away; this may be a read error. The chain carries TRBV11-2 and TRBJ1-5, with 8 nucleotides matching TRBD1. This CDR3 region has 13 residues. CDR1 is SGHAT and CDR2 is FQNNGV in the germline V gene. This chain's CDR3 is CVSSPTGDQPQHF. In nucleotides, the CDR3 is TGTGTCAGCAGCCCGACAGGGGATCAGCCCCAGCATTTT.

This clonotype was detected ten times or more. V is TRBV6-2 or TRBV6-3 and J is TRBJ2-7; no clear D. The V gene's germline CDR1 is MNHEY and CDR2 SVGEGT. Trimming shortened V by 2 bases and J by 6 bases, and 17 bases separated the two germline ends. CDR3 length: 15 residues. For the CDR3, the DNA is TGTGCCAGCAGTTACATGGCAGGTGGTCCTAGCGAGCAGTACTTC. This encodes CASSYMAGGPSEQYF.

This clonotype appeared many times. This rearrangement joins TRBV13 to TRBJ2-7; 7 positions agree with TRBD2. J lost 4 bases, V lost 0 bases, and 3 bases had no gene match. Germline assignment: CDR1 PRHDT and CDR2 FYEKMQ (reference sequence). The CDR3 contains 14 residues. Written as DNA, the CDR3 is TGTGCCAGCAGCTTAGGCAGGCGGGAGTACGAGCAGTACTTC. Protein: CASSLGRREYEQYF.

In this sample, this clonotype turned up a few times. CDR3 region: CASSFVRNYEQYF. CDR3 nucleotides: TGTGCCAGCAGTTTTGTCAGGAACTACGAGCAGTACTTC. This chain connects TRBV28 to TRBJ2-7, with D unclear. This CDR3 has 13 residues. Germline assignment: CDR1 MDHEN and CDR2 SYDVKM. Deletions cut 3 bases from V and 3 bases from J, with 9 bases between.

For this clonotype: Its ends do not fully match the called genes, so a read error is possible. The rearrangement links TRBV12-3 or TRBV12-4 to TRBJ2-1, with 9 bases identical to TRBD1. CDR3 length: 15 amino acids. CDR3: CASSPGTGSYHEQFF. The DNA for the CDR3 is TGTGCCAGCAGTCCCGGGACAGGGTCCTACCATGAGCAGTTCTTC.

This clonotype was counted at least ten times. The J gene is TRBJ2-3, the V gene TRBV20-1; the D call may be TRBD1 or TRBD2 (6 bases each). Trimming took 6 bases from V and 6 from J, leaving 16 bases between them. The CDR3 contains 13 residues. Germline V gives CDR1 DFQATT, CDR2 SNEGSKA (reference sequence). CDR3 sequence (DNA): TGCAGTGCCATTGGTTCCGGGGGCGATACGCAGTATTTT. Its translation is CSAIGSGGDTQYF.

The rearrangement links TRBV19 to TRBJ2-3, with 8 bases that match TRBD2. The germline V gene has CDR1 LNHDA and CDR2 SQIVND (reference sequence). The CDR3 consists of 16 residues. V lost 2 bases, J lost 9 bases, and 13 bases stayed unmatched. CDR3 coding DNA: TGTGCCAGTAGTATACGGGGACTAGGACCAAGGTCGACGCAGTATTTT. Residues: CASSIRGLGPRSTQYF.

There are many counts of this clonotype. The DNA for the CDR3 is TGCGCCAGCAGCTCAGGGGCGCTCTCCTACGAGCAGTACTTC. Translation gives CASSSGALSYEQYF. V and J are TRBV5-1 and TRBJ2-7; maybe TRBD1 (6 bases). V lost 3 bases to trimming and J lost 0 bases, with 10 bases between them. Germline V gene data show CDR1 as SGHRS and CDR2 as YFSETQ. The CDR3 covers 14 residues.

The chain recombines TRBV7-2 with TRBJ2-1, with 10 nucleotides matching TRBD2. The CDR3 has 17 amino acids. V lost 4 bases, J lost 4 bases, and 10 bases stayed unmatched. Germline V gives CDR1 SGHTA, CDR2 FQGNSA. The CDR3 nucleotides are TGTGCCAGCAGCTCCCCGGGACTAGCGAATATATACAATGAGCAGTTCTTC. This sequence encodes CASSSPGLANIYNEQFF. Supplemented by reference TRBV7-2 and TRBJ2-1, the full variable domain reads GAGVSQSPSNKVTEKGKDVELRCDPISGHTALYWYRQSLGQGLEFLIYFQGNSAPDKSGLPSDRFSAERTGGSVSTLTIQRTQQEDSAVYLCASSSPGLANIYNEQFFGPGTRLTVL.

This clonotype occurred many times. The rearrangement links TRBV6-2 or TRBV6-3 to TRBJ1-6; 8 positions match TRBD1. CDR3 length: 15 residues. V dropped 5 bases and J dropped 7; count of bases not matched to a gene: 7. Germline CDR1 is MNHEY and CDR2 is SVGEGT. The CDR3 nucleotides are TGTGCCAGCAGTACCGTCGACAGGGGCAATTCACCCCTCCACTTT. Its protein is CASSTVDRGNSPLHF.